This T cell receptor beta chain was observed in a study of control samples from healthy donors and cancer patients. The CDR3 is made up of 19 amino acids. The method was immunoSEQ multiplex PCR; TCRdb's version includes in-frame clones alone and lacks a portion of them. The sample has about 150,000 clones; 93% are singletons. The clonotype was recovered from a man aged 50 or older in good health. The sequenced sample was blood. The V gene is TRBV21-1, the J gene TRBJ1-5; the table's TRBD1 call for D was not verified on the DNA. TRBV21-1 is deemed a pseudogene. The CDR3, as DNA: TGTGCCAGCAGCAAAAATGGAACAGGGAATCTTCTTAGCAATCAGCCCCAGCATTTT. This codes for CASSKNGTGNLLSNQPQHF.